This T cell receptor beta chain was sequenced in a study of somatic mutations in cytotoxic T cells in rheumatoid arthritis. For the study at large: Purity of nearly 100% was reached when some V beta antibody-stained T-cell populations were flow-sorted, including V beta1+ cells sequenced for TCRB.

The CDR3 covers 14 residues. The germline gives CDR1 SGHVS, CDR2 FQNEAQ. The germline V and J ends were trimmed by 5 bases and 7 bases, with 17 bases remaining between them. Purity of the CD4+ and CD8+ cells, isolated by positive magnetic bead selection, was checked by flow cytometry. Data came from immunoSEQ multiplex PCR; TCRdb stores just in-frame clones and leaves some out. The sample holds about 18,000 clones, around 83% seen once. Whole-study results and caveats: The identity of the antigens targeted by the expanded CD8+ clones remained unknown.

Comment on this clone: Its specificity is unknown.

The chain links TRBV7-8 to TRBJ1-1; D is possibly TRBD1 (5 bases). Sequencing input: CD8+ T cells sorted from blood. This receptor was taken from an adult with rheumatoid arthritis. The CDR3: CASSQTQGAIEAFF. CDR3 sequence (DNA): TGTGCCAGCAGCCAAACTCAGGGAGCCATTGAAGCTTTCTTT.